The subject of this entry is one TCR beta chain. This entry belongs to a study of human T cells and chemical hapten exposure. Individual cDNA molecules received unique molecular identifiers in the library. TCRdb passed the 5' RACE reads through MiXCR, listing each CDR3 protein once. The table shows more than 140,000 distinct CDR3 sequences, with roughly 4.1% occurring only once. Someone pulled total RNA out of unfractionated whole blood. This CDR3 contains 13 residues. Looked up from germline, CDR1 is SNHLY and CDR2 is FYNNEI. V lost 5 bases and J lost 3, with 10 bases in between. The chain has TRBV2 and TRBJ1-1; possibly TRBD1 for D (5 bases). The clonotype comes from a female donor in good health. The CDR3 region is CASSTGSYTEAFF. CDR3 in DNA: TGTGCCAGCAGTACAGGCAGTTACACTGAAGCTTTCTTT.